The clone carrying this T cell receptor beta chain showed up just once. TCRdb's table, derived via immunoSEQ multiplex PCR, lists solely in-frame clones and lacks some. The data contain 200,000 to 250,000 clones, under 85% of them singletons. This entry comes from a study of blood T cell repertoires in COVID-19. The CDR3 is 16 residues long. Germline CDR1 is MNHNY and CDR2 is SVGAGI (reference sequence). V lost 7 bases and J lost 0, with 13 bases in between. The source material was peripheral blood. The chain links TRBV6-6 to TRBJ2-6; D might be TRBD1 (5 bases). The clonotype originates from a human donor in a cohort sampled during active COVID-19. CDR3 amino acids: CASKLGQSSGANVLTF. DNA for the CDR3: TGTGCCAGCAAATTGGGGCAGAGCTCTGGGGCCAACGTCCTGACTTTC.